The following is a T cell receptor (beta chain) sequence with its context. Its antigen remains unidentified. The TCR beta library used iRepertoire HTBI primers with Arm-PCR amplification of CDR3. TCRdb recomputed calls from the multiplex PCR reads with MiXCR, one row per CDR3 protein. The top ten clones hold about a quarter of a sample with roughly 450,000 distinct CDR3 sequences, 20% to 30% of them seen once. The CDR3 covers 14 residues. Trimming removed 6 bases from V and 0 bases from J, with 12 bases in between. The data derive from a study of regulatory T cells in long-lasting Graves disease. About the research overall: Over 5 years of antithyroid drugs with positive TSH receptor antibodies was taken to mean persistent Graves' disease.

Study-level results: Relative to newly diagnosed Graves' patients, persistent ones had lower TCR diversity. More public clonotypes were shared by persistent patients (around 2,600) than by new patients (about 1,000).

The time point: persistent/refractory GD, antithyroid drugs over 5 years with positive TRAb. PBMC-derived RNA was used for the TCR library. The rearrangement links TRBV12-3 or TRBV12-4 to TRBJ2-7, with a weak D call TRBD2 (6 bases). Sample: peripheral blood mononuclear cells (PBMCs), taken when the disease was refractory, from a patient treated with antithyroid drugs. This receptor was taken from a female donor with Graves disease. The CDR3 nucleotides are TGTGCCAGCAGCGCCGGGGGTATCTCCTACGAGCAGTACTTC. Translating it yields CASSAGGISYEQYF.